The clone carrying this T cell receptor (beta chain) was found many times. Its antigen is as yet unknown. V was cut by 3 bases and J by 10 bases, with 13 bases left in between. Per the germline V gene, CDR1 is MGHDK and CDR2 is SYGVNS. The CDR3 sequence is 13 residues long. Template switching created a universal primer site, and the cDNA included unique molecular identifiers. TCRdb independently ran MiXCR on the 5' RACE reads; one entry per CDR3 protein. The table lists some 1,700,000 distinct CDR3 sequences, about 32% of them singletons, with less than 0.35% in the top ten. Healthy Caucasians provided all donations. The data are from a study of identical twins. Study results and limitations: Instead of following the same donors, the conclusions were based on cross-sectional statistical analysis.

The chain recombines TRBV25-1 with TRBJ2-1; perhaps D is TRBD1 or TRBD2 (6 bases each). This TCR derives from a newborn girl in good health. The sample comprised cord blood. CDR3 in DNA: TGTGCCAGCAGTGACCTCACAGGGAGGGAGCAGTTCTTC. It translates to CASSDLTGREQFF.